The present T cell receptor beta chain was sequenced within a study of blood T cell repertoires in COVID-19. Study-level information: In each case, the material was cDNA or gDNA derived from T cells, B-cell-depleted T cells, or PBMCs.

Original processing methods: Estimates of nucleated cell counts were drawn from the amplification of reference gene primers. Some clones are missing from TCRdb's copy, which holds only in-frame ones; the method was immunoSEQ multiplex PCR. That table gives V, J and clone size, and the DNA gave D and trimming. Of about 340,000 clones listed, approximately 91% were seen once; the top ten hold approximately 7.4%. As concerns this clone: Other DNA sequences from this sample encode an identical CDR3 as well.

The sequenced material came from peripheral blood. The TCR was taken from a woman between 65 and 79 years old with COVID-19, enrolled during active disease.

CDR3 loop: CASSLGQGNTEAFF. Here the CDR3 DNA reads TGTGCCAGCAGCCTGGGACAGGGGAACACTGAAGCTTTCTTT. The chain couples TRBV7-9 to TRBJ1-1; 9 bases are a match to TRBD1. There are 14 residues in the CDR3. Losses at the gene ends were 5 bases for V and 1 base for J; bases not matched to a gene: 2. In germline, CDR1 is SEHNR, CDR2 FQNEAQ (reference sequence).